Detailed here is one T cell receptor beta chain. What it binds is unknown. The sample originates from a study of shared clonotypes between healthy human individuals. Points from the study as a whole: An anticipated effect of sequencing depth on clonotype sharing among donors was recognized.

CD45RO-negative cells were positively selected for CCR7, leaving out terminally differentiated effector memory CD45RA+ cells. Using 200 ng DNA, 30,000 or so T cell genomes, the sorted-subset replicate PCRs were run. Produced via immunoSEQ multiplex PCR; TCRdb's table is partial and in-frame only. The data show around 1.9 million clones, with about 92% seen just once and 1.5% to 2% held by the top ten. This sequence was found in a man between 18 and 29 years old in good health. Some clones in this sample may be carry-over from other donors' samples. Material: naive CD8+ T cells from PBMCs.

The CDR3 reads CASSLYPPRLAGEYTGELFF. CDR3 nucleotide sequence: TGTGCCAGCAGTTTATACCCTCCCAGACTAGCGGGAGAATACACCGGGGAGCTGTTTTTT. The chain combines TRBV28 with TRBJ2-2; 12 bases line up with TRBD2. V was pared by 1 base and J by 3 bases, with 12 bases of the junction left unmatched. CDR1 is MDHEN and CDR2 is SYDVKM in the germline V gene. CDR3 length equals 20 residues.